The 26 T cell receptor beta chains reported below all come from one sample, sequenced in a study of blood T cell repertoires in COVID-19 (dated by TCRdb to about 2020). Library creation used the immunoSEQ multiplex PCR assay. TCRdb re-hosts the immuneACCESS table, in-frame sequences only. Its copies lack some clones; in the studies checked, an unresolved V gene accounts for under half of them, and the cause for the rest is not known. The sample profile shows nearly 85,000 clones; approximately 82% of them were found once. Approximately 15% of the sample comes from the top ten. Sequenced material: peripheral blood. The receptors were sampled from a woman aged 60-70 years with acute or convalescent COVID-19.

In this sample, this clone turned up once. CDR3 nucleotide sequence: TGCGCCAGCAGCTCGGGGACTAGCACGCAGACCCAGTACTTC. It encodes CASSSGTSTQTQYF. This rearrangement joins TRBV5-1 to TRBJ2-5, with 9 bases fitting TRBD2. The CDR3 is 14 amino acids. The J segment lost 6 bases and the V segment lost 3 bases, leaving 6 bases of the junction unmatched. In germline, CDR1 is SGHRS, CDR2 YFSETQ.

V is TRBV27 and J is TRBJ2-7; 8 positions agree with TRBD1. This CDR3 has 15 residues. V shed 4 bases, J shed 3 bases, and the junction held 8 bases outside the gene matches. CDR1 MNHEY and CDR2 SMNVEV come from the germline V gene (reference sequence). Written as DNA, the CDR3 is TGTGCCAGCAGTTCCCCCGGGACAGGCCTCTACGAGCAGTACTTC. This gives the protein CASSSPGTGLYEQYF.

This clone appeared a single time. This rearrangement joins TRBV5-1 to TRBJ2-1, with 7 positions matching TRBD2. V trimming: 2 bases; J trimming: 2 bases; junction bases outside the gene matches: 7. Germline V gene sequence: CDR1 SGHRS, CDR2 YFSETQ. This CDR3 is 16 amino acids long. The CDR3 reads CASSFVGGGPYNEQFF. The CDR3 DNA follows: TGCGCCAGCAGCTTCGTCGGCGGGGGTCCCTACAATGAGCAGTTCTTC.

The count of this clone is one. The chain employs TRBV29-1 and TRBJ1-1, with 7 bases identical to TRBD1. Germline V CDR1 and CDR2: SQVTM, ANQGSEA. The CDR3 has 12 residues. With 6 bases clipped from V and 1 base from J, the junction kept 2 bases outside the gene matches. The CDR3 nucleotides read TGCAGCGTCGACAGGGAGAACACTGAAGCTTTCTTT. Protein: CSVDRENTEAFF.

J is TRBJ2-3 and V is TRBV3-1 (or the pseudogene TRBV3-2), with 10 bases fitting TRBD2. Germline V lookup: CDR1 LGHDT, CDR2 YNNKEL (reference sequence). V shed 1 base and J 2 bases; nucleotides not matched to a gene: 3. The CDR3 extends over 16 amino acids. The CDR3 loop reads CASSQALAGHTDTQYF. Written as DNA, the CDR3 is TGTGCCAGCAGCCAAGCACTAGCGGGGCACACAGATACGCAGTATTTT.

The V call is TRBV9, the J call TRBJ2-1, with 14 bases identical to TRBD2. This CDR3 has 16 amino acids. V was pared by 4 bases and J by 6 bases, with 6 bases of the junction left unmatched. CDR1 is SGDLS, CDR2 YYNGEE, per germline. The CDR3 is CASSSRLAGGPNEQFF. In DNA, the CDR3 is TGTGCCAGCAGCTCAAGACTAGCGGGGGGGCCCAATGAGCAGTTCTTC.

The rearrangement links TRBV24-1 to TRBJ1-2, with D perhaps TRBD1 (5 bases). Germline V gene data show CDR1 as KGHDR and CDR2 as SFDVKD. The germline V and J ends were trimmed by 1 base and 7 bases, with 12 bases remaining between them. CDR3 size: 14 residues. The CDR3, as DNA: TGTGCCACCAGTGATTTAGGAGGGGTAGGTGGCTACACCTTC. This codes for CATSDLGGVGGYTF.

The chain employs TRBV28 and TRBJ1-5; 8 bases are a match to TRBD1. Looked up from germline, CDR1 is MDHEN and CDR2 is SYDVKM. V trimming: 3 bases; J trimming: 5 bases; junction bases outside the gene matches: 9. The CDR3 extends over 16 amino acids. The CDR3 sequence is CASSLGRGRLDQPQHF. CDR3 in DNA: TGTGCCAGCAGTTTGGGCAGGGGGCGCCTGGATCAGCCCCAGCATTTT.

The V call is TRBV2, the J call TRBJ2-2, with 10 bases matching TRBD2. CDR1 is SNHLY and CDR2 is FYNNEI in the germline V gene. Trimming cost V 3 bases and J 7 bases; bases outside gene matches: 5. The CDR3 is 15 amino acids. The CDR3 region is CASSDRGTSVGELFF. CDR3 nucleotides: TGTGCCAGCAGTGATAGGGGGACTAGCGTCGGGGAGCTGTTTTTT.

The rearrangement joins TRBV4-1 to TRBJ1-3; D is perhaps TRBD1 (6 bases). Deletions cut 1 base from V and 7 bases from J, with 17 bases between. Germline assignment: CDR1 MGHRA and CDR2 YSYEKL. The CDR3 is made up of 16 amino acids. CDR3 loop: CASSQVPRPRGNTIYF. The CDR3 region has the DNA TGCGCCAGCAGCCAAGTTCCTCGGCCTAGGGGGAACACCATATATTTT.

This chain joins TRBV4-2 and TRBJ2-7, with a tentative D call TRBD1 (6 bases). This CDR3 is 16 amino acids long. Germline V gene data show CDR1 as LGHNA and CDR2 as YNFKEQ. The V gene lost 1 base and the J gene lost 0 bases, with 13 bases spanning the gap. The CDR3, as DNA: TGTGCCAGCAGCCAAGGGGGACATCCGAGCTCCTACGAGCAGTACTTC. This sequence encodes CASSQGGHPSSYEQYF.

The CDR3 is CASSLQAPNYGYTF. The CDR3 DNA reads TGTGCCAGTAGTTTACAGGCACCTAACTATGGCTACACCTTC. This chain connects TRBV19 to TRBJ1-2; D might be TRBD1 (5 bases). V was clipped by 5 bases and J by 0 bases, with 10 bases between them. The CDR3 runs to 14 residues. Looked up from germline, CDR1 is LNHDA and CDR2 is SQIVND (reference sequence).

This clone occurred once. The chain combines TRBV3-1 (or the pseudogene TRBV3-2) with TRBJ2-3; no firm D call. V shed 1 base and J shed 0 bases, with 11 bases lying between them. CDR3 length equals 16 residues. Germline V gives CDR1 LGHDT, CDR2 YNNKEL (reference sequence). CDR3 in DNA: TGTGCCAGCAGCCAAGGGCCTCGCTCTAGCACAGATACGCAGTATTTT. This translates into CASSQGPRSSTDTQYF.

This sequence joins TRBV5-6 and TRBJ2-7, with D perhaps matching TRBD1 (6 bases). CDR1 and CDR2 (germline): SGHDT, YYEEEE. Between the trimmed V and J ends, which lost 0 bases and 5 bases, there was a span of 18 bases. The CDR3 loop spans 16 amino acids. The DNA of the CDR3 is TGTGCCAGCAGCTTGGGGCCAACAGGGATGATCGACGAGCAGTACTTC. It translates to CASSLGPTGMIDEQYF.

The V gene is TRBV7-9, the J gene TRBJ2-5; the D gene is possibly TRBD1 (6 bases). The germline V and J ends were trimmed by 1 base and 5 bases, with 14 bases remaining between them. The CDR3 covers 15 residues. Per germline, CDR1 SEHNR and CDR2 FQNEAQ (reference sequence). The CDR3 region has the DNA TGTGCCAGCAGCTTAGTCACAGGGTACGCGGAGACCCAGTACTTC. Translated: CASSLVTGYAETQYF.

This chain uses TRBV19 with TRBJ1-1; tentatively, D is TRBD1 (5 bases). The V gene's germline CDR1 is LNHDA and CDR2 SQIVND (reference sequence). This CDR3 has 13 residues. V was shortened by 5 bases and J by 4 bases, with 11 bases between the two germline ends. The CDR3 DNA reads TGTGCCAGTAGTCATGCGGGGGGCACTGAAGCTTTCTTT. It yields the protein CASSHAGGTEAFF.

This clone has only a few counts. The DNA for the CDR3 is TGTGCCAGCAGCTCACAGGGGGGCGTTTATGGCTACACCTTC. Protein sequence: CASSSQGGVYGYTF. The rearrangement links TRBV7-2 to TRBJ1-2; TRBD1 agrees at 8 bases. This CDR3 spans 14 amino acids. Germline CDR1 reads SGHTA; CDR2 reads FQGNSA. Trimming cost V 4 bases and J 5 bases; bases outside gene matches: 6.

The sample holds one count of this clone. The chain couples TRBV24-1 to TRBJ2-1; D might be TRBD2 (6 bases). Germline values: CDR1 KGHDR, CDR2 SFDVKD. The CDR3 is made up of 15 amino acids. V was shortened by 5 bases and J by 0 bases, with 10 bases between the two germline ends. The CDR3 DNA follows: TGTGCCACCAGTGGTAGGCGGGACTCCTACAATGAGCAGTTCTTC. It yields the protein CATSGRRDSYNEQFF.

The chain is built from TRBV5-4 and TRBJ2-3; TRBD1 is a possible D gene (6 bases). The CDR3 length is 14 residues. CDR1 and CDR2 (germline): SGHNT, YYREEE (reference sequence). Trimming pared 4 bases from V and 5 bases from J, leaving 14 bases between. The CDR3 loop is CASSTRQVLDTQYF. The CDR3 region has the DNA TGTGCCAGCAGCACCAGACAGGTTCTAGATACGCAGTATTTT.

This chain links TRBV19 with TRBJ1-1; unclear D gene. V was pared by 2 bases and J by 5 bases, with 12 bases between. The CDR3 extends over 14 amino acids. CDR1 and CDR2 (germline): LNHDA, SQIVND (reference sequence). The CDR3 spells CASSILDFTTEAFF. DNA of the CDR3: TGTGCCAGTAGTATATTGGACTTCACGACTGAAGCTTTCTTT.

The rearrangement links TRBV9 to TRBJ1-2; D might be TRBD1 (6 bases). V was trimmed by 0 bases and J by 2 bases, leaving 14 bases between them. There are 16 residues in the CDR3. The germline V gene encodes CDR1 SGDLS and CDR2 YYNGEE. The CDR3 loop is CASSVGRTVLNYGYTF. The CDR3 coding sequence is TGTGCCAGCAGCGTAGGTAGGACAGTACTGAACTATGGCTACACCTTC.

This chain joins TRBV6-5 and TRBJ2-7; the D is unclear. The V and J ends lost 4 bases and 6 bases respectively, with 13 bases between them. Germline assignment: CDR1 MNHEY and CDR2 SVGAGI. The CDR3 covers 13 residues. CDR3 coding DNA: TGTGCCAGCAGTTCCCCAGGTCTCGGCGAGCAGTACTTC. As protein: CASSSPGLGEQYF.

This clone is a singleton in its sample. J is TRBJ1-6 and V is TRBV5-6; 9 bases map to TRBD1. V trimming: 4 bases; J trimming: 10 bases; junction bases outside the gene matches: 6. The CDR3 is 14 residues long. The germline V gene encodes CDR1 SGHDT and CDR2 YYEEEE. This CDR3 is CASSPDRGRSPLHF. CDR3 DNA: TGTGCCAGCAGCCCGGACAGGGGCCGGTCACCCCTCCACTTT. Complete variable domain (other parts from reference TRBV5-6 and TRBJ1-6): DAGVTQSPTHLIKTRGQQVTLRCSPKSGHDTVSWYQQALGQGPQFIFQYYEEEERQRGNFPDRFSGHQFPNYSSELNVNALLLGDSALYLCASSPDRGRSPLHFGNGTRLTVT.

V gene TRBV25-1 combines with J gene TRBJ2-1; D remains unclear. Germline CDR1 and CDR2: MGHDK and SYGVNS. This CDR3 spans 13 amino acids. V lost 3 bases and J lost 3, with 6 bases in between. The DNA for the CDR3 is TGTGCCAGCAGTGACTTCAGCTACAATGAGCAGTTCTTC. This sequence encodes CASSDFSYNEQFF.

V is TRBV5-1 and J is TRBJ1-3; tentatively, D is TRBD1 (5 bases). The germline gives CDR1 SGHRS, CDR2 YFSETQ. The CDR3 loop spans 13 amino acids. V lost 4 bases and J 8 bases, leaving 13 bases between the germline ends. The DNA for the CDR3 is TGCGCCAGCAGCCCATCAGCGACAGACACCATATATTTT. It codes for CASSPSATDTIYF.

The J gene is TRBJ1-2, the V gene TRBV3-1 (or the pseudogene TRBV3-2); 10 bases align to TRBD1. This CDR3 region has 15 residues. The germline V gene has CDR1 LGHDT and CDR2 YNNKEL (reference sequence). V was pared by 3 bases and J by 7 bases, with 8 bases of the junction left unmatched. As DNA, the CDR3 is TGTGCCAGCAGCCATCCGGGACAGGGGAAAGGTGGCTACACCTTC. Translated: CASSHPGQGKGGYTF.